This T cell receptor (beta chain) originates from a study of cytomegalovirus exposure and HLA in healthy donors. The PCR employed 60 Vbeta primers together with 13 Jbeta primers. The repertoire was sequenced with immunoSEQ multiplex PCR; TCRdb's copy has only in-frame clones and lacks some. The sample yields more than 95,000 clones, 69% seen once. Findings and caveats of the study: Analyses of presence and absence presupposed an approximately uniform sequencing depth across donors. It was only CMV serostatus that was available as immune exposure information.

Details on this clone: The antigen is unknown.

The CDR3 is made up of 14 amino acids. The germline V gene encodes CDR1 SGHAT and CDR2 FQNNGV. Trimming pared 1 base from V and 0 bases from J, leaving 7 bases between. The specimen was PBMCs. This chain connects TRBV11-2 to TRBJ2-7; D call uncertain. The receptor was derived from a man aged 25-45 years in good health and CMV-seronegative. CDR3 amino acids: CASSLVGSSYEQYF. In nucleotides, the CDR3 is TGTGCCAGCAGCTTAGTTGGCAGCTCCTACGAGCAGTACTTC.